Shown below are 30 T cell receptor beta chains from a single sample sequenced in a study of monozygotic twins with inflammatory bowel disease. TCRdb reprocessed the 5' RACE reads, with one entry per CDR3 protein and no DNA. The listing records nearly 450,000 distinct CDR3 sequences. The specimen sequenced was blood. These receptors were collected from a human donor with ulcerative colitis or Crohn's disease, or a healthy co-twin of an affected twin (not recorded which).

This rearrangement joins TRBV19 to TRBJ2-5; TCRdb selects TRBD2, and the lack of DNA leaves this call unchecked. Germline V CDR1 and CDR2: LNHDA, SQIVND (reference sequence). The CDR3 extends over 18 amino acids. The CDR3 protein is CASSESLRLAGLQETQYF.

The rearrangement links TRBV20-1 to TRBJ1-5. This CDR3 has 13 residues. The germline V gene has CDR1 DFQATT and CDR2 SNEGSKA (reference sequence). CDR3: CSGIDGGNQPQHF.

The chain joins TRBV9 to TRBJ2-5. This CDR3 is built from 12 residues. Looked up from germline, CDR1 is SGDLS and CDR2 is YYNGEE. The CDR3 region is CASSVPPGTQYF.

The chain links TRBV4-2 to TRBJ2-7. Germline lookup yields CDR1 LGHNA and CDR2 YNFKEQ. The CDR3 is 15 amino acids. The CDR3 here is CASSQVAGSSYEQYF.

This chain links TRBV6-1 with TRBJ2-6; with no DNA, the TCRdb D assignment of TRBD2 cannot be verified. The CDR3 sequence is 16 residues long. CDR1 and CDR2 from the germline V gene are MNHNS and SASEGT. The CDR3 here is CASSELVGAGANVLTF.

This chain links TRBV18 with TRBJ2-1; absent DNA, TCRdb's TRBD1 call cannot be checked. The germline V gene has CDR1 KGHSH and CDR2 LQKENI. The length of the CDR3 is 15 residues. The chain's CDR3 is CASSARDDSYNEQFF.

The J gene is TRBJ1-1, the V gene TRBV19; TCRdb selects TRBD1, and the lack of DNA leaves this call unchecked. This CDR3 is 14 amino acids long. Per germline, CDR1 LNHDA and CDR2 SQIVND (reference sequence). The CDR3 spells CASSMGQTGSEAFF.

The V gene is TRBV5-1, the J gene TRBJ1-1; TCRdb's D gene call, TRBD1, goes unchecked for lack of DNA. Germline loops: CDR1 SGHRS, CDR2 YFSETQ. CDR3 length: 12 residues. The chain's CDR3 is CASSLGTGSPFF.

The V and J genes are TRBV7-2 and TRBJ2-2; the TCRdb D gene call, TRBD1, has no DNA to confirm it. The germline gives CDR1 SGHTA, CDR2 FQGNSA. The CDR3 spans 14 residues. The CDR3 is CASRGTLNTGELFF.

The rearrangement links TRBV28 to TRBJ2-1; TCRdb calls TRBD1, which cannot be checked without DNA. Germline V gene lookup returns CDR1 MDHEN and CDR2 SYDVKM. The CDR3 has 15 amino acids. This CDR3 is CASSPGGSLYNEQFF. Full variable domain (remainder filled in from reference TRBV28 and TRBJ2-1): DVKVTQSSRYLVKRTGEKVFLECVQDMDHENMFWYRQDPGLGLRLIYFSYDVKMKEKGDIPEGYSVSREKKERFSLILESASTNQTSMYLCASSPGGSLYNEQFFGPGTRLTVL.

The chain carries TRBV2 and TRBJ2-7; TCRdb reports TRBD1, a call that lacks DNA to check it against. The CDR3 totals 12 residues. Germline assignment: CDR1 SNHLY and CDR2 FYNNEI. This chain's CDR3 is CASRTDRNEQYF.

CDR3 region: CASSFRWGVSYGYTF. This chain uses TRBV5-8 with TRBJ1-2; TCRdb's D gene call, TRBD1, goes unchecked for lack of DNA. There are 15 residues in the CDR3. CDR1 and CDR2 (germline): SGHTS, YDEGEE. Together with reference TRBV5-8 and TRBJ1-2, the CDR3 gives the full variable domain: EAGVTQSPTHLIKTRGQQATLRCSPISGHTSVYWYQQALGLGLQFLLWYDEGEERNRGNFPPRFSGRQFPNYSSELNVNALELEDSALYLCASSFRWGVSYGYTFGSGTRLTVV.

The rearrangement links TRBV4-2 to TRBJ2-7. In germline, CDR1 is LGHNA, CDR2 YNFKEQ. The CDR3 extends over 16 amino acids. The CDR3 spells CASSQDKVGYSYEQYF.

The rearrangement joins TRBV29-1 to TRBJ2-1. CDR1 and CDR2 from the germline V gene are SQVTM and ANQGSEA. CDR3 length: 14 residues. The CDR3 loop is CSVDGGRAYNEQFF.

This chain uses TRBV29-1 with TRBJ1-3. The CDR3 is 13 amino acids. From germline, CDR1 is SQVTM and CDR2 ANQGSEA. The CDR3 protein is CSVDGGLGNTIYF.

V usage is TRBV7-8 and J usage is TRBJ1-1; TCRdb's assignment of TRBD1 cannot be checked, as there is no DNA. Per germline, CDR1 SGHVS and CDR2 FQNEAQ. There are 15 residues in the CDR3. CDR3 sequence: CASSLALGVNTEAFF.

The chain carries TRBV6-5 and TRBJ1-2; TCRdb proposes TRBD1, but this gene call is untestable without DNA. There are 16 residues in the CDR3. Germline CDR1 and CDR2: MNHEY and SVGAGI. CDR3 protein: CASSYGRQGRGDGYTF.

The chain combines TRBV7-2 with TRBJ2-7; the D call from TCRdb, TRBD2, cannot be confirmed without DNA. The CDR3 has 12 amino acids. Germline CDR1 and CDR2: SGHTA and FQGNSA. CDR3 amino acids: CASSSKRGEQYF.

The CDR3 here is CASSPKGLTGELFF. This sequence joins TRBV19 and TRBJ2-2. The CDR3 contains 14 residues. From germline, CDR1 is LNHDA and CDR2 SQIVND (reference sequence).

The chain employs TRBV30 and TRBJ2-1; as DNA is missing, the TRBD2 call by TCRdb cannot be tested. Germline V gene data show CDR1 as GTSNPN and CDR2 as SVGIG (reference sequence). The CDR3 is 15 amino acids. The CDR3 sequence: CAFIKGGGFYNEQFF.

The CDR3 region is CSVTRGRDTQYF. V gene TRBV29-1 combines with J gene TRBJ2-3; TCRdb calls TRBD1, which cannot be checked without DNA. This CDR3 spans 12 amino acids. In germline, CDR1 is SQVTM, CDR2 ANQGSEA.

This chain connects TRBV14 to TRBJ2-5. Germline CDR1 SGHDN, CDR2 FVKESK. CDR3 length: 14 amino acids. The CDR3 loop reads CASSQDPLMETQYF.

This chain connects TRBV20-1 to TRBJ2-1; no DNA is available, so the TRBD2 call from TCRdb remains unchecked. Per germline, CDR1 DFQATT and CDR2 SNEGSKA (reference sequence). CDR3 length equals 14 residues. CDR3: CSAPPRGNINEQFF.

The chain employs TRBV20-1 and TRBJ2-6. Germline-derived CDR1 and CDR2 are DFQATT and SNEGSKA (reference sequence). CDR3 length equals 14 residues. The chain's CDR3 is CSASDFSGANVLTF.

The rearrangement joins TRBV7-8 to TRBJ1-6; lacking DNA, the TRBD1 call made by TCRdb goes unchecked. The length of the CDR3 is 18 residues. Looked up from germline, CDR1 is SGHVS and CDR2 is FQNEAQ. CDR3 sequence: CASSLAAKTGFGGSPLHF.

This sequence joins TRBV5-1 and TRBJ1-1. This CDR3 contains 15 residues. CDR1 and CDR2 from the germline V gene are SGHRS and YFSETQ. CDR3 region: CASSLDPMAGTEAFF.

The chain joins TRBV10-3 to TRBJ2-3; lacking DNA, the TRBD2 call made by TCRdb goes unchecked. This CDR3 contains 15 residues. The V gene's germline CDR1 is ENHRY and CDR2 SYGVKD. This CDR3 reads CAINPGTSGIDTQYF.

The chain uses TRBV6-1 and TRBJ2-2. The CDR3 spans 11 residues. Germline assignment: CDR1 MNHNS and CDR2 SASEGT. CDR3 loop: CASSGTGELFF.

This rearrangement joins TRBV5-1 to TRBJ2-5; TCRdb's D gene call, TRBD1, goes unchecked for lack of DNA. Germline CDR1 reads SGHRS; CDR2 reads YFSETQ. The CDR3 is made up of 20 amino acids. The CDR3 is CASSGIRDKFNDNHRKTQYF.

The chain is built from TRBV29-1 and TRBJ2-2; TCRdb calls TRBD1, which cannot be checked without DNA. Germline V gives CDR1 SQVTM, CDR2 ANQGSEA. The CDR3 covers 13 residues. CDR3 loop: CSVARGGTGELFF.